This is a list of T cell receptor beta chains from one sample in a study of sequential checkpoint blockade in melanoma. This table comes from immunoSEQ multiplex PCR, and its TCRdb copy is limited to in-frame clones, with some not included. Among about 12,000 clones listed, just under 75% were seen once. Sequenced material: CD8+ T cells sorted from blood (inferred from file names), taken from a patient given nivolumab and ipilimumab in sequence. The receptors shown here come from a human donor with melanoma. Each CDR3 is given with its conserved first and last residue. Fields, in order: V gene, J gene, D gene, clone size, CDR3 protein, CDR3 DNA. The D gene is left open where the match is weak. Clone sizes are given selectively: once, few, many, or a class where the clone is expanded.

v_call: TRBV4-1
j_call: TRBJ2-7
d_call: TRBD2
clone_size: .
cdr3_aa: CASSPLPGLANEQYF
cdr3_nt: TGCGCCAGCAGCCCCCTCCCGGGACTAGCAAACGAGCAGTACTTC

v_call: TRBV9
j_call: TRBJ2-7
d_call: TRBD2
clone_size: .
cdr3_aa: CASSVAGGGSYEQYF
cdr3_nt: TGTGCCAGCAGCGTAGCTGGCGGGGGTTCCTACGAGCAGTACTTC

v_call: TRBV7-9
j_call: TRBJ1-1
d_call: .
clone_size: few
cdr3_aa: CASSQPGSGTEAFF
cdr3_nt: TGTGCCAGCAGCCAACCAGGGTCCGGCACTGAAGCTTTCTTT

v_call: TRBV27
j_call: TRBJ2-5
d_call: TRBD2
clone_size: few
cdr3_aa: CASSSRAGGVQETQYF
cdr3_nt: TGTGCCAGCAGTTCGAGAGCGGGGGGGGTTCAAGAGACCCAGTACTTC

v_call: TRBV5-1
j_call: TRBJ2-7
d_call: .
clone_size: .
cdr3_aa: CASSLSQAGSSYEQYF
cdr3_nt: TGCGCCAGCAGCTTGTCTCAGGCGGGGAGCTCCTACGAGCAGTACTTC

v_call: TRBV9
j_call: TRBJ2-7
d_call: TRBD2
clone_size: .
cdr3_aa: CASSPGGGEQYF
cdr3_nt: TGTGCCAGCAGCCCGGGGGGAGGCGAGCAGTACTTC

v_call: TRBV4-1
j_call: TRBJ2-7
d_call: TRBD1
clone_size: .
cdr3_aa: CASSAGGQATF
cdr3_nt: TGCGCCAGCAGCGCCGGGGGACAGGCCACCTTC

v_call: TRBV19
j_call: TRBJ1-5
d_call: .
clone_size: few
cdr3_aa: CASDSPYQPQHF
cdr3_nt: TGTGCCAGCGACAGTCCTTATCAGCCCCAGCATTTT

v_call: TRBV15
j_call: TRBJ2-2
d_call: TRBD1
clone_size: .
cdr3_aa: CATSSSGQGITGELFF
cdr3_nt: TGTGCCACCAGCAGTTCAGGACAGGGTATTACCGGGGAGCTGTTTTTT

v_call: TRBV5-1
j_call: TRBJ2-1
d_call: .
clone_size: .
cdr3_aa: CASGDNHNEQFF
cdr3_nt: TGCGCCAGCGGGGACAACCACAATGAGCAGTTCTTC

v_call: TRBV6-1
j_call: TRBJ1-2
d_call: .
clone_size: .
cdr3_aa: CASSASLGGYGYTF
cdr3_nt: TGTGCCAGCAGTGCCTCCCTCGGGGGCTATGGCTACACCTTC

v_call: TRBV5-4
j_call: TRBJ2-7
d_call: TRBD1
clone_size: .
cdr3_aa: CASSQPDRGYYEQYF
cdr3_nt: TGTGCCAGCAGCCAACCGGACAGGGGGTACTACGAGCAGTACTTC

v_call: TRBV18
j_call: TRBJ2-5
d_call: TRBD1
clone_size: .
cdr3_aa: CASSPSRDRGKETQYF
cdr3_nt: TGTGCCAGCTCACCCAGCCGGGACAGGGGGAAAGAGACCCAGTACTTC

v_call: TRBV5-1
j_call: TRBJ2-3
d_call: .
clone_size: .
cdr3_aa: CASSFRTEPDTQYF
cdr3_nt: TGCGCCAGCAGCTTCCGGACAGAGCCAGATACGCAGTATTTT

v_call: TRBV19
j_call: TRBJ2-1
d_call: TRBD2
clone_size: .
cdr3_aa: CASGTNSYNEQFF
cdr3_nt: TGTGCCAGCGGGACTAACTCCTACAATGAGCAGTTCTTC

v_call: TRBV19
j_call: TRBJ2-3
d_call: TRBD2
clone_size: few
cdr3_aa: CASGGGASDTQYF
cdr3_nt: TGTGCCAGTGGCGGGGGGGCATCAGATACGCAGTATTTT

v_call: TRBV19
j_call: TRBJ2-5
d_call: .
clone_size: .
cdr3_aa: CASSIDPGLPETQYF
cdr3_nt: TGTGCCAGTAGTATAGATCCTGGGCTGCCAGAGACCCAGTACTTC

v_call: TRBV30
j_call: TRBJ1-2
d_call: .
clone_size: .
cdr3_aa: CASDPGALNYGYTF
cdr3_nt: TGTGCCTCAGATCCAGGGGCACTTAACTATGGCTACACCTTC

v_call: TRBV29-1
j_call: TRBJ2-7
d_call: .
clone_size: .
cdr3_aa: CSVEDGQGRSYEQYF
cdr3_nt: TGCAGCGTTGAAGATGGCCAGGGAAGATCCTACGAGCAGTACTTC